These 22 T cell receptor beta chains were all obtained from the same sample, sequenced in a study of T cell responses to AZD1222 COVID-19 vaccine. TCRdb's table, derived via immunoSEQ multiplex PCR, lists solely in-frame clones and lacks some. The sample includes 150,000 or so clones, more than 85% of them seen just once. The input for sequencing was peripheral blood, taken after recovery from COVID-19. All receptors derive from an adult who had recovered from COVID-19.

The rearrangement uses TRBV6-5 and TRBJ2-7, with D perhaps TRBD1 (6 bases). Germline CDR1 reads MNHEY; CDR2 reads SVGAGI. The V end was cut by 5 bases, the J end by 1 base, with 12 bases between. CDR3 size: 14 residues. DNA of the CDR3: TGTGCCAGCAGTCGAGGGGGTAGGTCCTACGAGCAGTACTTC. Translation: CASSRGGRSYEQYF.

The chain has TRBV6-1 and TRBJ2-7, with TRBD2 identical over 8 bases. CDR3 length equals 15 residues. CDR1 is MNHNS and CDR2 is SASEGT in the germline V gene. V lost 2 bases to trimming and J lost 2 bases; unmatched junction nucleotides: 5. The CDR3 here is CASSERGGIAYEQYF. The CDR3 nucleotides read TGTGCCAGCAGTGAACGGGGGGGGATCGCCTACGAGCAGTACTTC.

This chain uses TRBV11-2 with TRBJ1-2; D is unclear. V was cut by 6 bases and J by 7 bases, with 15 bases left in between. CDR3 length: 13 amino acids. The germline V gene encodes CDR1 SGHAT and CDR2 FQNNGV. The CDR3 DNA reads TGTGCCAGCAGTAAAAACAGAAACAGTGGCTACACCTTC. Translation gives CASSKNRNSGYTF.

The chain joins TRBV7-3 to TRBJ1-1; TRBD1 matches at 9 bases. Looked up from germline, CDR1 is SGHTA and CDR2 is FQGTGA. This CDR3 region has 13 residues. J lost 11 bases, V lost 2 bases, and 6 bases had no gene match. CDR3 in DNA: TGTGCCAGCAGCTTAGCACAGGGGGCGGAGGCTTTCTTT. Amino acids: CASSLAQGAEAFF.

V gene TRBV6-6 combines with J gene TRBJ2-7; maybe TRBD1 (5 bases). Germline V CDR1 and CDR2: MNHNY, SVGAGI (reference sequence). CDR3 length: 14 amino acids. V was pared by 1 base and J by 0 bases, with 7 bases between. CDR3: CASSYLQDSYEQYF. In DNA form, the CDR3 reads TGTGCCAGCAGTTACTTACAGGACTCCTACGAGCAGTACTTC.

The genes are TRBV6-5 and TRBJ2-7; D gene unclear. V was trimmed by 5 bases and J by 0 bases, leaving 8 bases between them. The CDR3 extends over 13 amino acids. Per germline, CDR1 MNHEY and CDR2 SVGAGI. Here the CDR3 reads CASSSRSSYEQYF. Written as DNA, the CDR3 is TGTGCCAGCAGTAGCAGGAGCTCCTACGAGCAGTACTTC.

The V call is TRBV5-1, the J call TRBJ1-2; D perhaps matches TRBD1 (5 bases). This CDR3 spans 12 amino acids. The V and J ends lost 4 bases and 8 bases respectively, with 12 bases between them. Germline CDR1 reads SGHRS; CDR2 reads YFSETQ. CDR3 region: CASSPPGEGYTF. The CDR3 DNA follows: TGCGCCAGCAGCCCCCCGGGGGAAGGCTACACCTTC.

The rearrangement uses TRBV5-8 and TRBJ2-5, with 8 bases identical to TRBD2. CDR3 length: 17 residues. CDR1 is SGHTS and CDR2 is YDEGEE in the germline V gene. J lost 0 bases, V lost 4 bases, and 11 bases had no gene match. In DNA, the CDR3 is TGTGCCAGCAGCCGCGGGGGGAGGGGATCGTACCAAGAGACCCAGTACTTC. Its translation: CASSRGGRGSYQETQYF.

CDR3 loop: CASSIMGRPEQYF. CDR3 nucleotide sequence: TGTGCCAGCTCTATAATGGGCAGACCCGAGCAGTACTTC. The rearrangement uses TRBV6-5 and TRBJ2-7; D ambiguous. The CDR3 is 13 residues long. Germline CDR1 and CDR2: MNHEY and SVGAGI. V was pared by 8 bases and J by 6 bases, with 17 bases between.

This chain links TRBV5-6 with TRBJ2-7; D remains unclear. Trimming shortened V by 1 base and J by 3 bases, and 14 bases separated the two germline ends. This CDR3 is 15 amino acids long. CDR1 and CDR2 (germline): SGHDT, YYEEEE. The CDR3 region has the DNA TGTGCCAGCAGCTTGCATGGCGTCACCCGCTACGAGCAGTACTTC. Translation: CASSLHGVTRYEQYF.

The CDR3 bases are TGTGCCAGTAGTACCCACAGGGACTCCTACGAGCAGTACTTC. As protein: CASSTHRDSYEQYF. V usage is TRBV19 and J usage is TRBJ2-7; TRBD1 might be the D (6 bases). The CDR3 consists of 14 residues. Germline loops: CDR1 LNHDA, CDR2 SQIVND (reference sequence). The ends were cut back, 4 bases at V and 0 bases at J, with 10 bases in the middle. Combining the CDR3 with reference TRBV19 and TRBJ2-7 gives the whole variable domain DGGITQSPKYLFRKEGQNVTLSCEQNLNHDAMYWYRQDPGQGLRLIYYSQIVNDFQKGDIAEGYSVSREKKESFPLTVTSAQKNPTAFYLCASSTHRDSYEQYFGPGTRLTVT.

This clone was detected once. This rearrangement joins TRBV11-2 to TRBJ1-4; D is undetermined. Germline V gene data show CDR1 as SGHAT and CDR2 as FQNNGV. With 6 bases removed from V and 0 bases from J, the gap between germline ends came to 11 bases. CDR3 length equals 15 residues. CDR3: CASRWNEATNEKLFF. In nucleotides, the CDR3 is TGTGCCAGCAGGTGGAATGAGGCAACTAATGAAAAACTGTTTTTT.

V gene TRBV6-2 or TRBV6-3 combines with J gene TRBJ2-1; 9 nucleotides agree with TRBD2. The trim removed 5 bases at V and 2 bases at J, leaving 7 bases unmatched. Germline lookup yields CDR1 MNHEY and CDR2 SVGEGT. This CDR3 is built from 16 residues. CDR3 nucleotides: TGTGCCAGCAGTCCCACCAGCGGGGGGACCTACAATGAGCAGTTCTTC. It translates to CASSPTSGGTYNEQFF.

The rearrangement uses TRBV7-7 and TRBJ2-5; 13 positions match TRBD2. The CDR3 sequence is 15 residues long. Germline-derived CDR1 and CDR2 are SSHAT and FNYEAQ (reference sequence). J gave up 5 bases and V 5 bases, and 5 bases lay outside the gene matches. CDR3 protein: CASSKTSGGSETQYF. As DNA, the CDR3 is TGTGCCAGCAGCAAGACTAGCGGGGGGAGCGAGACCCAGTACTTC.

The chain carries TRBV27 and TRBJ1-6; no clear D gene. Trimming cost V 5 bases and J 10 bases, with 15 bases left between them. This CDR3 contains 14 residues. CDR1 MNHEY and CDR2 SMNVEV come from the germline V gene (reference sequence). The CDR3 reads CASSVDMLRSPLHF. CDR3 sequence (DNA): TGTGCCAGCAGTGTAGACATGTTAAGGTCACCCCTCCACTTT.

The sample holds one count of this clone. At the DNA level, this CDR3 is encoded by other sequences in the same sample as well. The rearrangement links TRBV7-2 to TRBJ2-5; D gene ambiguous. This CDR3 has 11 residues. V was trimmed by 2 bases and J by 5 bases, leaving 3 bases between them. Germline V lookup: CDR1 SGHTA, CDR2 FQGNSA. The CDR3 region is CASSLTETQYF. The CDR3 nucleotides are TGTGCCAGCAGCTTAACGGAGACCCAGTACTTC.

The gene calls are TRBV7-9 and TRBJ1-1, with D possibly TRBD1 on 6 matching bases. With 1 base removed from V and 4 bases from J, the gap between germline ends came to 16 bases. Germline V gene lookup returns CDR1 SEHNR and CDR2 FQNEAQ (reference sequence). CDR3 size: 16 residues. CDR3 bases: TGTGCCAGCAGCTTAGACCTCGCTGGAGGGGGCACTGAAGCTTTCTTT. Translated: CASSLDLAGGGTEAFF.

For the CDR3, the DNA is TGTGCCAGCAGCTTAGCTGTGGGTAGTGAGACCCAGTACTTC. This sequence encodes CASSLAVGSETQYF. The rearrangement links TRBV11-2 to TRBJ2-5, with D unresolved. Germline loops: CDR1 SGHAT, CDR2 FQNNGV. CDR3 length equals 14 residues. Trimming shortened V by 1 base and J by 5 bases, and 11 bases separated the two germline ends.

This clone has only one observation. J is TRBJ2-4 and V is TRBV7-2, with TRBD1 matching over 9 bases. Germline V gives CDR1 SGHTA, CDR2 FQGNSA. The V segment lost 6 bases and the J segment 6 bases; nucleotides outside the gene matches: 9. The length of the CDR3 is 15 residues. This CDR3 reads CASSRTGVAGNIQYF. DNA of the CDR3: TGTGCCAGCAGTCGGACAGGGGTTGCGGGAAACATTCAGTACTTC.

The V gene is TRBV5-4, the J gene TRBJ1-2; 11 positions agree with TRBD1. This CDR3 is built from 17 residues. The J segment lost 8 bases and the V segment lost 3 bases, leaving 15 bases of the junction unmatched. The germline V gene has CDR1 SGHNT and CDR2 YYREEE (reference sequence). The CDR3 coding sequence is TGTGCCAGCAGCTCATTGGTCGGACAGGGGGCTGGAGAGGGCTACACCTTC. This encodes CASSSLVGQGAGEGYTF.

The J gene is TRBJ2-7, the V gene TRBV5-1; tentative D call: TRBD1 (6 bases). The germline V gene encodes CDR1 SGHRS and CDR2 YFSETQ. Trimming cost V 2 bases and J 6 bases, with 9 bases left between them. CDR3 size: 12 residues. In DNA, the CDR3 is TGCGCCAGCAGCTTACAGGGCCGCGAGCAGTACTTC. This encodes CASSLQGREQYF.

CDR3 sequence reads: CASSLNTGELFF. CDR3 nucleotides: TGTGCCAGCAGTTTAAACACCGGGGAGCTGTTTTTT. The chain couples TRBV28 to TRBJ2-2; D is uncertain. There are 12 residues in the CDR3. Trimming took off 2 bases at V and 2 bases at J, with 0 bases between the two ends. Germline CDR1 and CDR2: MDHEN and SYDVKM.